One sample yielded the 2 T cell receptor beta chains listed below, sequenced in a study of blood T cell repertoires in COVID-19. Some clones are missing from TCRdb's copy, which holds only in-frame ones; the method was immunoSEQ multiplex PCR. The table shows approximately 160,000 clones, with about four fifths occurring only once. The sequencing input was PBMCs or T cells enriched from blood (not recorded which). The source is a woman in her 50s in a cohort exposed to, infected with or recovered from COVID-19 (not recorded which).

The rearrangement links TRBV4-1 to TRBJ1-1, with 7 positions matching TRBD1. V shed 4 bases, J shed 1 base, and the junction held 9 bases outside the gene matches. Germline CDR1 MGHRA, CDR2 YSYEKL. This CDR3 comprises 16 residues. CDR3 in amino acids: CASSPLSNRGNTEAFF. In DNA, the CDR3 is TGCGCCAGCAGCCCTCTTTCAAACAGGGGGAACACTGAAGCTTTCTTT.

The rearrangement links TRBV19 to TRBJ2-3; D is ambiguous. Deletions cut 4 bases from V and 2 bases from J, with 16 bases between. CDR1 and CDR2 (germline): LNHDA, SQIVND (reference sequence). The CDR3 spans 16 residues. CDR3 in DNA: TGTGCCAGTAGTACACTCGGGTCGTTCAACACAGATACGCAGTATTTT. The encoded protein is CASSTLGSFNTDTQYF.